One TCR beta chain is described in this entry. This clone occurred a few times. Its antigen is still unknown. No base quality information exists; no much larger clone differs at one position. The library was generated by the immunoSEQ multiplex PCR assay. A mixture of 60 forward primers for TCR Vbeta segments and 13 reverse primers for TCR Jbeta segments was used in the multiplex PCR. A multiplex PCR assay on genomic DNA amplified the CDR3 region of rearranged TCR beta genes. On the Illumina HiSeq System, the amplified TCR beta libraries were sequenced as 87-base-pair reads. The paper's processing steps were these. A later analysis counted around 72 million unique TCR beta chains across the 550 to 800 repertoires, and approximately 11 million of these chains were shared by at least two donors. To remove PCR and sequencing errors, raw reads were error-corrected and collapsed into unique sequences using a nearest-neighbor algorithm that merged closely related sequences. To assign V, D and J gene segments, CDR3 sequences were aligned to IMGT reference sequences. Each retained sequence needed at least a six-nucleotide match to both a V gene segment and a J gene segment. Rearrangements were called productive when the CDR3 lacked stop codons and stayed in frame with V and J; all others were non-productive. CDR3 was defined according to IMGT convention as the region running from the second conserved V-encoded cysteine to the conserved J-encoded phenylalanine. The earlier analysis of 587 of the donors excluded sequences that lacked an unambiguous match to a single V gene segment. In an earlier analysis of around 600 of the donors, V segments were called functional above 56.7% productive rearrangements and were called segregating when the between-donor standard deviation exceeded 5%. A statistical classification framework was developed to diagnose cytomegalovirus status using the catalog of TCR beta chain sequences. In a later analysis, TCR nucleotide sequences were compared against IMGT/GENE-DB human TR gene sequences so that V and J genes could be assigned. A later analysis assigned CDR3 sequences and most-parsimonious VDJ recombination scenarios with the TCRdist pipeline. In a later analysis, each TCR beta chain was defined by its CDR3 amino acid sequence together with its V-gene family, and reads lacking a unique V-gene family were excluded. To address suspected cross-contamination and a sequencing artifact, a later analysis removed approximately 600 highly shared, low-generation-probability nucleotide sequences. In a later analysis, a clonal expansion index was calculated for each public chain from normalized within-repertoire ranks of inferred template counts. In a later analysis, generation probabilities were computed using a VDJ recombination model fitted to out-of-frame rearrangements, and the results were checked against IGoR. Hypergeometric tests were used in a later analysis to score TCR-TCR, TCR-HLA and TCR-CMV co-occurrence, with a repertoire-size bias correction applied to the TCR pairs. To estimate false discovery rates, a later analysis permuted the HLA or CMV assignments 20 times. A later analysis grouped co-occurring TCRs with DBSCAN, adding TCRdist sequence similarity when clustering within HLA-allele-positive subsets. Repertoires with fewer than 30,000 or more than 120,000 public chains, plus five repertoires with anomalous nucleotide sharing, were excluded from co-occurrence clustering. TCRdb holds this immuneACCESS table with in-frame rearrangements only. Some clones are missing; in checked studies, unresolved V genes explain under half, and the rest has no known cause. Clonal size and the V and J genes are those of that table, whereas D and trimming came from the DNA. This sample lists 150,000 to 200,000 clones; approximately 80% were detected once. In total, the top ten clones hold 1.5% to 2.5% of the sample.

The data are from a study of cytomegalovirus exposure and HLA in healthy donors (dated by TCRdb to about 2017). Regarding the research as a whole: In an earlier analysis of approximately 640 of the donors, 250 to 350 Gb of sequence data and 120 million or so unique TCR beta sequences from about 180 million T cells were reported. About 330 gigabases of sequencing data and 70 million to 95 million unique TCR sequences made up an early release that covered some 640 HLA-typed donors. The genetic ancestry cluster associated with self-reported Caucasian donors included 81% of the roughly 400 genotyped donors. The study was designed to test whether signatures of past pathogen exposure could be identified by cataloging public T cell receptors. Using immunosequencing, the study profiled T cell repertoires from approximately 700 subjects and related those repertoires to cytomegalovirus serostatus. In addition to the first cohort of 650 to 800 subjects, a separate validation cohort of over 90 different subjects was used. To predict cytomegalovirus infection status, the study brought together high-throughput TCR immunosequencing, statistical association of individual TCRs with disease status, and machine learning. A later analysis re-analyzed previously published TCR beta repertoires from 600 to 850 donors and added high-resolution HLA genotyping to study TCR occurrence patterns. Rather than using new phenotypic data, the later analysis identified candidate immune exposures from TCR beta sequences and from how often those sequences occurred across donors. In an earlier analysis of roughly 540 of the donors, high-throughput TCR beta sequencing was used to judge whether each TCR beta V gene segment behaved as functional or pseudogenic. Donor age, sex, ethnicity and CMV serostatus were compiled alongside the repertoire data. Genome-wide SNP genotypes for about 65% of the roughly 700 donors were used in a later genetic analysis, which treated that subset as a discovery cohort. Every repertoire in the discovery cohort had been generated on one and the same sequencing platform. Both class I and class II loci were covered by HLA typing, at four-digit resolution. Typing coverage varied by locus: roughly 629-640 donors for A, B, C, DRB1 and DQB1; 500 to 550 for DQA1; more than 600 for DPA1; fewer than 480 for DPB1. Roughly five DR-DQ haplotypes were treated as single units for association and clustering because of strong linkage in the cohort. Across approximately 400 genotyped donors of the cohort, an average of about 220,000 unique TCR beta nucleotide sequences per donor were sequenced, and roughly 20% of those sequences were non-productive. What the research found in general, with its limitations: The classifier was reported to diagnose cytomegalovirus status with high specificity and sensitivity in both the original and validation cohorts. Immune exposure information for the cohort was limited to CMV serostatus. Only TCR beta chains were sequenced in this cohort, and the absence of alpha or paired-chain data limited detectable features. In an earlier analysis of roughly 560 of the donors, most TCR beta V segments were observed in productive rearrangements about 87% or about 30% of the time, broadly matching IMGT annotations. Most CMV-associated TCR beta chains appeared to be HLA-restricted in a later analysis, and the HLA associations seemed to be driven largely by CMV exposure. HLA typing was unavailable for some donors at each locus, so association tests used only the typed subset. Because counts were too low, 15 to 20 rarely observed V segments, including chromosome 9 orphons, were excluded from the earlier analysis of 587 of the donors. When HLA alleles, especially DR and DQ, strongly co-occurred, attributing TCR associations to individual alleles was difficult. A few of the identified cytomegalovirus-associated TCR beta chains were confirmed in vitro to be specific for cytomegalovirus antigens. According to a later genetic analysis, donors in an Asian-associated ancestry cluster had fewer N-insertions in productive TCRs than the approximately 670-donor mean. A further reported finding was that TCR beta sequences accurately predicted the HLA-A and HLA-B alleles for most subjects in the first cohort. In the study, around 150 TCR beta chains were listed as associated with cytomegalovirus. According to a later analysis, TCR association rates differed among HLA loci, with DRB1 alleles showing the most associated TCRs and HLA-C alleles showing the fewest. In a later analysis, around 15,000 TCR beta sequences were associated with specific HLA alleles at a false discovery rate of 0.05. An association between a missense DCLRE1C variant and V-gene and J-gene trimming of TCR beta chains was found in a later genetic analysis and replicated in an independent cohort. In a later analysis, several top co-occurrence clusters were reported to appear linked to parvovirus B19, influenza, CMV and Epstein-Barr virus. The authors suggested that the approach could potentially be extended to other disease states and immunological phenotypes. A group of highly shared sequence variants was considered likely to be a technical artifact of the sequencing pipeline. Some IMGT-functional V segments, including TRBV6-2 and TRBV6-3, could not be told apart with the 87-base-pair reads, so those segments were excluded. Across donors, most TCR sequences were observed very rarely, whereas some public TCRs were present in many individuals. Compared with equally common non-associated chains, HLA-associated TCR beta chains in a later analysis were more clonally expanded and had lower generation probabilities. Correlated functional status among segregating V segments might reflect linkage disequilibrium, but an unknown experimental factor could not be ruled out. Sequencing depth was assumed to be roughly uniform across donors in the presence/absence analyses, though that assumption may not hold.

In total, around 600 healthy bone marrow donors made up the cohort. At the time of sampling, every cohort member was nominally healthy, though immune exposures that went unrecorded were likely present. The donor was CMV seronegative and belonged to the group of around 350 seronegative cohort members. A peripheral blood sample was collected from each donor, and TCR beta sequencing was performed on peripheral blood mononuclear cells. The Qiagen DNeasy Blood Extraction Kit was used to extract genomic DNA from the blood cell samples. The CDR3 goes from the cysteine to the phenylalanine over 14 residues. The CDR3 DNA has 42 bases and is translated from base 1. Via the germline V gene, CDR1 is MNHNS and CDR2 SASEGT. Trimming accounts for 6 bases at V and 7 bases at J, while the number of junction bases matched to no gene is 6.

The sequence was collected from a man in his late teens or twenties in good health and CMV-seronegative. The sequencing sample was made of PBMCs. This chain is built from TRBV6-1 and TRBJ1-6, with 7 central nucleotides matching TRBD1. The nucleotide sequence is TGTGCCAGCAGGCCCGGGACAGAGAATTCACCCCTCCACTTT. Translation gives CASRPGTENSPLHF.